This T cell receptor beta chain stems from a study of T cells in Graves' hyperthyroidism and ophthalmopathy (dated by TCRdb to the late 2010s). In terms of the full investigation: Peripheral blood was collected at initial diagnosis, before any treatment. After sampling, hyperthyroidism patients received methimazole starting at 30 mg daily, and ophthalmopathy patients received high-dose intravenous methylprednisolone. An independent validation cohort of 18 to 20 hyperthyroidism patients and roughly 16 patients who later progressed to ophthalmopathy tested prospective prediction of ophthalmopathy. Thyroid tissue and blood T-cell repertoires from more than 5 Graves' hyperthyroidism patients were also compared in the study. The 100 or so discovery patients were randomly divided into training and test sets at a 7:3 ratio. A discovery cohort of approximately 97 patients, 43 with Graves' ophthalmopathy and 57 with stable Graves' hyperthyroidism, was used to find distinguishing TCR V-J signatures. The paper describes TCR Vbeta CDR3 sequencing of 135 peripheral blood samples, made up of under 50 ophthalmopathy patients, 70 to 75 hyperthyroidism patients and approximately 17 progressor patients.

Broad study findings and their caveats: Most expanded thyroid clonotypes (frequency above 0.001) were also found in blood, which suggests that blood repertoires may mirror thyroid immune responses. Sample size was not statistically predetermined, and investigators were not blinded to group allocation. In validation, the model predicted progression to ophthalmopathy a median of about 6.5 months before onset, with over 60% sensitivity and 72.22% specificity. In cross-validation, a model built on a 13 V-J signature told ophthalmopathy apart from stable hyperthyroidism with 85% to 90% sensitivity and approximately 81% specificity, and in testing the same model reached 80%/75%.

Moderately to severely active disease, a Clinical Activity Score of at least 3, a NOSPECS grade of at least 4, and a duration under 3 months were present in ophthalmopathy patients. Any patient with an uncontrolled infection, another autoimmune disease, pregnancy or lactation was excluded. Diagnoses were established on the basis of clinical symptoms, serum thyroxine and TRAb, thyroid ultrasound, and orbital computed tomography. PBMCs were separated from roughly 10 ml of fresh peripheral blood using Ficoll-Paque density gradient centrifugation. Total RNA was extracted with Trizol reagent, and quality was checked on an Agilent 2100 Bioanalyzer. CDR1 and CDR2 (DFQATT, SNEGSKA) derive from the germline V gene (reference sequence). The CDR3 contains 14 residues, cysteine and phenylalanine counted. Only the CDR3 region is kept as DNA, spanning 42 bases read in frame from base 1. V is shortened by 6 bases, J by 2 bases, and the region joining them spans 14 bases.

TCR beta CDR3 regions were amplified from RNA transcripts. The TCR CDR3 was subjected to a first round of RT-PCR using the HTBI primer set and the Qiagen OneStep RT-PCR kit. Libraries were constructed in a second round of multiplex PCR, after which size selection and purification were carried out. Paired-end sequencing of the libraries was performed with 100 bp reads on an Illumina HiSeq2000. On the authors' methods: SOAPnuke was used to process the raw data, throwing out any read that contained adapters or uncalled bases, had a mean Phred below 15, or lacked an exact constant-primer or identifier match. COPE v1.2.5 was used to merge the high-quality paired reads, and each unique nucleotide sequence was defined as a clonotype. MiTCR v1.1 was used to align clonotypes to the IMGT TRBV, TRBD and TRBJ reference segments. Only V-J combinations with frequency above 0.0001, covering approximately 99% of repertoires, were analysed. The TCS score was defined as the ratio of F50 (clonal expansion) to E x V (chaos), calculated using BLOSUM62-based TCRdist between CDR3 peptides within each V-J. Welch's t-statistics and random forest reduced fewer than 550 V-J features to 13, which were used in a naive Bayes classifier (R e1071). TCRdb reprocessed the public reads (quality trimming at Q25 with fastp, clone calling with MiXCR) and kept in-frame beta chains. CDR3 protein sequences are deduplicated, and each keeps its most common genes and DNA. V and J calls and clone size were set by TCRdb, not the authors. The sample table records approximately 690,000 distinct CDR3 sequences; 13% to 15% of these occur just once. The ten largest account for around 12% of the sample.

Concerning this clonotype itself: No cognate antigen has been identified for it. It has no much larger one-base neighbor in the sample; base qualities were not kept.

Sequences were obtained from blood. The receptor was derived from a woman aged 45-65 years with Graves' ophthalmopathy. The chain couples TRBV20-1 to TRBJ1-5; no D segment can be confidently identified. The DNA is as follows: TGCAGTGCCGAGGATCGAAAGGGCAATCAGCCCCAGCATTTT. This translates into CSAEDRKGNQPQHF.